Shown below are 5 T cell receptor beta chains from a single sample sequenced in a study of cytomegalovirus exposure and HLA in healthy donors. The PCR made use of 60 Vbeta and 13 Jbeta primers. Sequencing was performed with immunoSEQ multiplex PCR; in TCRdb, only in-frame clones are kept and a portion is missing. The sample holds some 130,000 clones, roughly 9% seen once. The specimen was PBMCs. These TCRs come from a woman in her thirties or forties in good health and CMV-seropositive.

This sequence joins TRBV19 and TRBJ1-1, with D perhaps TRBD1 (5 bases). The germline CDR1 and CDR2 sequences are LNHDA and SQIVND (reference sequence). The CDR3 totals 14 residues. Trimming stripped 1 base from V and 11 bases from J, with 17 bases between. CDR3 sequence (DNA): TGTGCCAGTAGTATAGGCGGGACCCTTGGAGGCGCTTTCTTT. It specifies CASSIGGTLGGAFF.

The CDR3 DNA follows: TGTGCCAGCAGCTTAGCCAACAGTGGGGCGGAGGGCTACACCTTC. Translated, it gives CASSLANSGAEGYTF. The chain recombines TRBV7-2 with TRBJ1-2; the D gene is possibly TRBD1 (5 bases). The CDR3 runs 15 residues. Germline assignment: CDR1 SGHTA and CDR2 FQGNSA. Trimming removed 0 bases from V and 8 bases from J, with 16 bases in between.

The chain links TRBV18 to TRBJ2-6; TRBD1 aligns across 8 bases. The ends lost 4 bases at V and 5 bases at J; junction bases unmatched: 10. The CDR3 runs 17 residues. In germline, CDR1 is KGHSH, CDR2 LQKENI. The CDR3 loop is CASSRLATGARANVLTF. In nucleotides, the CDR3 is TGTGCCAGCTCACGGTTAGCGACAGGGGCTCGGGCCAACGTCCTGACTTTC.

This clone was detected only a few times. Other DNA sequences in this sample translate to the same CDR3. The chain joins TRBV5-1 to TRBJ1-4, with D tentatively TRBD1 (5 bases). The CDR3 length is 15 residues. The germline gives CDR1 SGHRS, CDR2 YFSETQ. V lost 4 bases to trimming and J lost 7 bases, with 17 bases between them. The CDR3 protein is CASSMGGGPFEKLFF. The DNA of the CDR3 is TGCGCCAGCAGCATGGGGGGAGGGCCGTTTGAAAAACTGTTTTTT.

This clone was seen more than once but under ten times. The rearrangement uses TRBV19 and TRBJ2-3, with no clear D. CDR3 length: 13 residues. Per the germline V gene, CDR1 is LNHDA and CDR2 is SQIVND (reference sequence). With 6 bases removed from V and 0 bases from J, the gap between germline ends came to 7 bases. This CDR3 reads CASSPGSTDTQYF. In DNA form, the CDR3 reads TGTGCCAGTAGCCCCGGGAGCACAGATACGCAGTATTTT.